This is a list of T cell receptor beta chains from one sample in a study of control samples from healthy donors and cancer patients. The repertoire was sequenced with immunoSEQ multiplex PCR; TCRdb's copy has only in-frame clones and lacks some. The profile shows over 100,000 clones, roughly 92% of them singletons. Specimen: blood. All receptors derive from a man younger than 35 in good health. Both conserved end residues are part of each CDR3. D genes are given only for firm matches. Expanded clones are given a class, and other clones once, few, many or no size at all.

j_gene: TRBJ2-3; d_gene: NA; abundance: NA; v_gene: TRBV3-1/TRBV3-2; CDR3aa: CASSPSSGDTQYF; CDR3nt: TGTGCCAGCAGCCCAAGCTCAGGGGATACGCAGTATTTT
j_gene: TRBJ1-1; d_gene: TRBD1; abundance: NA; v_gene: TRBV9; CDR3aa: CASSYTGAGIAFF; CDR3nt: TGTGCCAGCAGCTACACAGGGGCGGGGATAGCTTTCTTT
j_gene: TRBJ1-2; d_gene: NA; abundance: NA; v_gene: TRBV5-4; CDR3aa: CASSPRQANPTFNYGYTF; CDR3nt: TGTGCCAGCAGCCCCCGCCAGGCTAACCCCACCTTTAACTATGGCTACACCTTC
j_gene: TRBJ1-4; d_gene: NA; abundance: NA; v_gene: TRBV7-9; CDR3aa: CASSPGSEQKLFF; CDR3nt: TGTGCCAGCAGCCCGGGGAGTGAACAAAAACTGTTTTTT
j_gene: TRBJ2-1; d_gene: NA; abundance: NA; v_gene: TRBV7-2; CDR3aa: CASSEDGWRVLRGYNEQFF; CDR3nt: TGTGCCAGCAGCGAAGACGGGTGGAGGGTATTGCGGGGCTACAATGAGCAGTTCTTC
j_gene: TRBJ1-2; d_gene: TRBD1; abundance: NA; v_gene: TRBV6-1; CDR3aa: CASSDSGTGVIGYGYTF; CDR3nt: TGTGCCAGCAGTGATAGCGGGACAGGGGTAATAGGCTATGGCTACACCTTC
j_gene: TRBJ1-1; d_gene: NA; abundance: NA; v_gene: TRBV27; CDR3aa: CASSLGGGVRAFF; CDR3nt: TGTGCCAGCAGTTTAGGAGGCGGGGTCCGGGCTTTCTTT
j_gene: TRBJ1-2; d_gene: TRBD1; abundance: few; v_gene: TRBV4-1; CDR3aa: CASSQHRRDRSSYGYTF; CDR3nt: TGCGCCAGCAGCCAACACCGAAGGGACAGATCTTCCTATGGCTACACCTTC
j_gene: TRBJ1-4; d_gene: NA; abundance: NA; v_gene: TRBV2; CDR3aa: CANAPGRKTEKLFF; CDR3nt: TGTGCCAACGCTCCCGGACGGAAAACTGAAAAACTGTTTTTT
j_gene: TRBJ2-3; d_gene: TRBD2; abundance: NA; v_gene: TRBV7-3; CDR3aa: CASSLLAGSTDTQYF; CDR3nt: TGTGCCAGCAGCTTACTAGCGGGCAGCACAGATACGCAGTATTTT
j_gene: TRBJ2-7; d_gene: NA; abundance: NA; v_gene: TRBV27; CDR3aa: CASSLSSGYEQYF; CDR3nt: TGTGCCAGCAGTTTATCGAGCGGATACGAGCAGTACTTC
j_gene: TRBJ1-2; d_gene: NA; abundance: NA; v_gene: TRBV30; CDR3aa: CAWTLGTRGGYTF; CDR3nt: TGTGCCTGGACGTTAGGGACCAGGGGTGGCTACACCTTC
j_gene: TRBJ1-1; d_gene: NA; abundance: NA; v_gene: TRBV27; CDR3aa: CASSSQIGDTEAFF; CDR3nt: TGTGCCAGCAGTTCCCAGATAGGGGACACTGAAGCTTTCTTT
j_gene: TRBJ2-1; d_gene: TRBD2; abundance: NA; v_gene: TRBV15; CDR3aa: CATSRDVGGDVKQFF; CDR3nt: TGTGCCACCAGCAGAGATGTGGGGGGGGACGTGAAGCAGTTCTTC
j_gene: TRBJ1-4; d_gene: TRBD1; abundance: few; v_gene: TRBV4-1; CDR3aa: CASSQRGGQANEKLFF; CDR3nt: TGCGCCAGCAGCCAAAGAGGGGGACAGGCTAATGAAAAACTGTTTTTT
j_gene: TRBJ2-1; d_gene: TRBD2; abundance: NA; v_gene: TRBV9; CDR3aa: CASSVGLAGGYNEQFF; CDR3nt: TGTGCCAGCAGCGTAGGTCTGGCGGGGGGCTACAATGAGCAGTTCTTC
j_gene: TRBJ2-3; d_gene: NA; abundance: NA; v_gene: TRBV7-9; CDR3aa: CASSRTDTQYF; CDR3nt: TGTGCCAGCAGTCGCACAGATACGCAGTATTTT
j_gene: TRBJ1-2; d_gene: NA; abundance: NA; v_gene: TRBV9; CDR3aa: CASSPSPLFGYTF; CDR3nt: TGTGCCAGCAGTCCATCCCCCCTATTCGGCTACACCTTC
j_gene: TRBJ2-7; d_gene: NA; abundance: NA; v_gene: TRBV27; CDR3aa: CASGPVGSEQYF; CDR3nt: TGTGCCAGCGGCCCGGTCGGCAGCGAGCAGTACTTC
j_gene: TRBJ1-1; d_gene: TRBD1; abundance: NA; v_gene: TRBV12-3/TRBV12-4; CDR3aa: CASSLWTGEAFF; CDR3nt: TGTGCCAGCAGTTTATGGACAGGTGAAGCTTTCTTT
j_gene: TRBJ1-5; d_gene: NA; abundance: NA; v_gene: TRBV5-6; CDR3aa: CASSSGGRNQPQHF; CDR3nt: TGTGCCAGCAGCTCGGGTGGAAGAAACCAGCCCCAGCATTTT
j_gene: TRBJ2-1; d_gene: NA; abundance: NA; v_gene: TRBV6-5; CDR3aa: CASSLTGNEQFF; CDR3nt: TGTGCCAGCAGTTTGACTGGGAATGAGCAGTTCTTC
j_gene: TRBJ1-2; d_gene: TRBD1; abundance: NA; v_gene: TRBV12-5; CDR3aa: CASGTQFQGAQSYGYTF; CDR3nt: TGTGCTAGTGGAACCCAGTTTCAGGGGGCGCAAAGCTATGGCTACACCTTC
j_gene: TRBJ1-2; d_gene: TRBD1; abundance: NA; v_gene: TRBV28; CDR3aa: CASRQGVGYTF; CDR3nt: TGTGCCAGCAGACAGGGGGTCGGCTACACCTTC
j_gene: TRBJ2-1; d_gene: NA; abundance: NA; v_gene: TRBV28; CDR3aa: CASIPSGGETYNEQFF; CDR3nt: TGTGCCAGCATCCCATCCGGGGGCGAAACCTACAATGAGCAGTTCTTC
j_gene: TRBJ2-7; d_gene: TRBD2; abundance: NA; v_gene: TRBV7-3; CDR3aa: CASSTSGGNEQYF; CDR3nt: TGTGCCAGCAGCACTAGCGGGGGTAACGAGCAGTACTTC
j_gene: TRBJ1-4; d_gene: TRBD1; abundance: NA; v_gene: TRBV9; CDR3aa: CASSVDPTGGNEKLFF; CDR3nt: TGTGCCAGCAGCGTAGACCCGACAGGGGGCAATGAAAAACTGTTTTTT
j_gene: TRBJ1-2; d_gene: NA; abundance: NA; v_gene: TRBV7-6; CDR3aa: CASSPEDPGYHGYTF; CDR3nt: TGTGCCAGCAGCCCCGAGGACCCCGGATACCATGGCTACACCTTC
j_gene: TRBJ2-7; d_gene: NA; abundance: few; v_gene: TRBV11-2; CDR3aa: CASSLLTGLSYEQYF; CDR3nt: TGTGCCAGCAGCTTACTAACGGGGCTTTCCTACGAGCAGTACTTC
j_gene: TRBJ1-1; d_gene: NA; abundance: once; v_gene: TRBV18; CDR3aa: CASSPLYTEAFF; CDR3nt: TGTGCCAGCTCACCACTGTACACTGAAGCTTTCTTT
j_gene: TRBJ2-7; d_gene: TRBD2; abundance: NA; v_gene: TRBV6-5; CDR3aa: CASTPPGGADEQYF; CDR3nt: TGTGCCAGCACCCCGCCGGGGGGGGCGGACGAGCAGTACTTC
j_gene: TRBJ2-3; d_gene: NA; abundance: NA; v_gene: TRBV9; CDR3aa: CASSVGPRGGTDTQYF; CDR3nt: TGTGCCAGCAGCGTAGGGCCCCGCGGGGGCACAGATACGCAGTATTTT
j_gene: TRBJ2-2; d_gene: TRBD2; abundance: NA; v_gene: TRBV11-2; CDR3aa: CASSLELAGLGELFF; CDR3nt: TGTGCCAGCAGCTTAGAACTAGCGGGGCTCGGGGAGCTGTTTTTT
j_gene: TRBJ2-1; d_gene: TRBD1; abundance: NA; v_gene: TRBV15; CDR3aa: CATRLDRELYNEQFF; CDR3nt: TGTGCCACCAGACTCGACAGGGAACTCTACAATGAGCAGTTCTTC
j_gene: TRBJ1-1; d_gene: NA; abundance: NA; v_gene: TRBV9; CDR3aa: CASSTGQNTEAFF; CDR3nt: TGTGCCAGCAGCACAGGACAGAACACTGAAGCTTTCTTT
j_gene: TRBJ1-2; d_gene: NA; abundance: NA; v_gene: TRBV28; CDR3aa: CASSVSGYGYTF; CDR3nt: TGTGCCAGCAGCGTATCGGGCTATGGCTACACCTTC
j_gene: TRBJ1-1; d_gene: TRBD1; abundance: NA; v_gene: TRBV2; CDR3aa: CASSTPLQGGTEAFF; CDR3nt: TGTGCCAGCAGCACACCACTACAGGGGGGGACTGAAGCTTTCTTT
j_gene: TRBJ1-2; d_gene: TRBD1; abundance: NA; v_gene: TRBV2; CDR3aa: CASSELGTDPNYGYTF; CDR3nt: TGTGCCAGCAGTGAATTGGGGACAGACCCCAACTATGGCTACACCTTC
j_gene: TRBJ1-3; d_gene: NA; abundance: NA; v_gene: TRBV7-9; CDR3aa: CASSLSLGTGNTIYF; CDR3nt: TGTGCCAGCAGCTTAAGTTTGGGCACTGGAAACACCATATATTTT
j_gene: TRBJ2-1; d_gene: TRBD2; abundance: NA; v_gene: TRBV2; CDR3aa: CASTSGGLSDEQFF; CDR3nt: TGTGCCAGCACCAGCGGGGGCTTATCGGATGAGCAGTTCTTC
j_gene: TRBJ2-7; d_gene: NA; abundance: NA; v_gene: TRBV24-1; CDR3aa: CATSGADGPYEQYF; CDR3nt: TGTGCCACCAGTGGGGCCGATGGTCCTTACGAGCAGTACTTC
j_gene: TRBJ1-4; d_gene: TRBD1; abundance: NA; v_gene: TRBV5-1; CDR3aa: CASSLAMTGPNEKLFF; CDR3nt: TGCGCCAGCAGCTTGGCCATGACAGGGCCTAATGAAAAACTGTTTTTT
j_gene: TRBJ1-1; d_gene: NA; abundance: NA; v_gene: TRBV7-9; CDR3aa: CASNLRDLTEAFF; CDR3nt: TGTGCCAGCAACCTCCGGGACCTCACTGAAGCTTTCTTT
j_gene: TRBJ1-6; d_gene: NA; abundance: NA; v_gene: TRBV30; CDR3aa: CAWNSEGLGNSPLHF; CDR3nt: TGTGCCTGGAACTCAGAGGGGTTGGGTAATTCACCCCTCCACTTT
j_gene: TRBJ2-3; d_gene: NA; abundance: once; v_gene: TRBV11-2; CDR3aa: CASSYPTLLSGPDTQYF; CDR3nt: TGTGCCAGCAGCTATCCGACACTTTTAAGTGGGCCAGATACGCAGTATTTT
j_gene: TRBJ1-2; d_gene: NA; abundance: NA; v_gene: TRBV28; CDR3aa: CASSLGTANYGYTF; CDR3nt: TGTGCCAGCAGTTTAGGTACAGCGAACTATGGCTACACCTTC
j_gene: TRBJ2-4; d_gene: TRBD1; abundance: NA; v_gene: TRBV7-9; CDR3aa: CASSSPDRVGIAKNIQYF; CDR3nt: TGTGCCAGCAGCTCGCCGGACAGGGTCGGCATAGCCAAAAACATTCAGTACTTC
j_gene: TRBJ2-7; d_gene: NA; abundance: NA; v_gene: TRBV7-9; CDR3aa: CASSFGSSYEQYF; CDR3nt: TGTGCCAGCAGCTTCGGCAGCTCCTACGAGCAGTACTTC
j_gene: TRBJ1-1; d_gene: NA; abundance: NA; v_gene: TRBV5-1; CDR3aa: CASSLGGRVNTEAFF; CDR3nt: TGCGCCAGCAGCTTGGGGGGACGGGTGAACACTGAAGCTTTCTTT
j_gene: TRBJ2-1; d_gene: TRBD2; abundance: NA; v_gene: TRBV7-6; CDR3aa: CASSFSSGGEQFF; CDR3nt: TGTGCCAGCAGCTTCTCTAGCGGGGGCGAGCAGTTCTTC
j_gene: TRBJ1-2; d_gene: TRBD1; abundance: NA; v_gene: TRBV29-1; CDR3aa: CSVDRGQGGYTF; CDR3nt: TGCAGCGTGGACAGGGGGCAAGGTGGCTACACCTTC
j_gene: TRBJ1-4; d_gene: TRBD1; abundance: NA; v_gene: TRBV6-5; CDR3aa: CASRATGAAEKLFF; CDR3nt: TGTGCCAGCAGGGCCACAGGGGCGGCTGAAAAACTGTTTTTT
j_gene: TRBJ1-6; d_gene: NA; abundance: NA; v_gene: TRBV7-9; CDR3aa: CASSLRGNHSPLHF; CDR3nt: TGTGCCAGCAGCTTGCGGGGGAATCATTCACCCCTCCACTTT
j_gene: TRBJ1-4; d_gene: NA; abundance: NA; v_gene: TRBV29-1; CDR3aa: CSVGSGRYNEKLFF; CDR3nt: TGCAGCGTTGGATCCGGACGGTATAATGAAAAACTGTTTTTT
j_gene: TRBJ2-5; d_gene: NA; abundance: once; v_gene: TRBV19; CDR3aa: CASSNPGGTSRETQYF; CDR3nt: TGTGCCAGTAGTAATCCCGGGGGGACAAGCAGAGAGACCCAGTACTTC
j_gene: TRBJ2-7; d_gene: NA; abundance: once; v_gene: TRBV4-1; CDR3aa: CASSQVIGLTYEQYF; CDR3nt: TGCGCCAGCAGCCAAGTAATAGGACTTACCTACGAGCAGTACTTC
j_gene: TRBJ2-2; d_gene: NA; abundance: NA; v_gene: TRBV28; CDR3aa: CASTGLWTGELFF; CDR3nt: TGTGCCAGCACCGGGTTGTGGACCGGGGAGCTGTTTTTT
j_gene: TRBJ2-7; d_gene: TRBD2; abundance: NA; v_gene: TRBV5-1; CDR3aa: CASSKVAGGPDEQYF; CDR3nt: TGCGCCAGCAGCAAGGTAGCGGGGGGGCCTGACGAGCAGTACTTC
j_gene: TRBJ1-4; d_gene: NA; abundance: NA; v_gene: TRBV5-5; CDR3aa: CASSLGGVGEKLFF; CDR3nt: TGTGCCAGCAGCTTGGGTGGGGTTGGGGAAAAACTGTTTTTT